This entry is about one T cell receptor (beta chain). The target antigen is unknown. Measured with immunoSEQ multiplex PCR; TCRdb has only the in-frame clones, and not every one. The sample holds about 56,000 clones, roughly 93% seen once. This sample is drawn from a study of cytomegalovirus exposure and HLA in healthy donors. Across the study: The roughly 130 validation repertoires used the same platform as the roughly 670 first-cohort repertoires (as reported by a later analysis).

The CDR3 is 12 residues long. Germline V gene sequence: CDR1 SGHNT, CDR2 YYREEE (reference sequence). The V end lost 2 bases, the J end lost 8 bases, and 10 bases lay between the germline ends. General study findings and limits: In vitro data verified a few CMV-associated chains as specific for CMV antigens. 164 TCR beta chains were listed as cytomegalovirus-associated.

Sequenced sample: PBMCs. The TCR comes from a woman aged 18-30 years in good health and CMV-seropositive. The genes are TRBV5-4 and TRBJ1-2; D perhaps matches TRBD1 (5 bases). The CDR3 region is CASSLGAGGYTF. The DNA of the CDR3 is TGTGCCAGCAGCTTAGGGGCTGGCGGCTACACCTTC.